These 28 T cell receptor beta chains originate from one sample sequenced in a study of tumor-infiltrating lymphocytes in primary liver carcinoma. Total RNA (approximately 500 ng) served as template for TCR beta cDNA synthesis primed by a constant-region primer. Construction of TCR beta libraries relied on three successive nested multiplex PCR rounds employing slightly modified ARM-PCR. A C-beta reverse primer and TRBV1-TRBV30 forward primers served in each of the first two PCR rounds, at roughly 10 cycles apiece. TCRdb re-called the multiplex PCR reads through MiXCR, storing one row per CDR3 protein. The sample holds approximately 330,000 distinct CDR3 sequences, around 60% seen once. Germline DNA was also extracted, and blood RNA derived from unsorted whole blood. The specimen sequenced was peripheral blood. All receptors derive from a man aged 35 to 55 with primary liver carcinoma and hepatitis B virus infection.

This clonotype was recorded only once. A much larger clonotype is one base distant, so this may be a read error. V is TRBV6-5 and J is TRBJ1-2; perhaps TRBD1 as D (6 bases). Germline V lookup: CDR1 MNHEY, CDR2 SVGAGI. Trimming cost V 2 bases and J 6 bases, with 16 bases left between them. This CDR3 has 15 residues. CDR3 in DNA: TGTGCCAGCAGTTACAGATTGCCAGGGGTGAATGGCTACACCTTC. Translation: CASSYRLPGVNGYTF.

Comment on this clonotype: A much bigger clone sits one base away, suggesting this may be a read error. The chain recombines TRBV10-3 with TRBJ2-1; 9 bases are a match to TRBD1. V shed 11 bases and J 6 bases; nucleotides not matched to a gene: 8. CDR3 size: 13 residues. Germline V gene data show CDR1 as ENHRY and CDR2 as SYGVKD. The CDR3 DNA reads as TGTGCCGTCCCCGGGACAGGGCGCAATGAGCAGTTCTTC. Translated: CAVPGTGRNEQFF.

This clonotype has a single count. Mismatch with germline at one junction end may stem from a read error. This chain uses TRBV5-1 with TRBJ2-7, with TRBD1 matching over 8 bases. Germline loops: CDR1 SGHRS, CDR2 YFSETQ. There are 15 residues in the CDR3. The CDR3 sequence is CASRQPGQAAYEQYF. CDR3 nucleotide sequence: TGTGCCAGCAGACAACCGGGACAGGCGGCCTACGAGCAGTACTTC.

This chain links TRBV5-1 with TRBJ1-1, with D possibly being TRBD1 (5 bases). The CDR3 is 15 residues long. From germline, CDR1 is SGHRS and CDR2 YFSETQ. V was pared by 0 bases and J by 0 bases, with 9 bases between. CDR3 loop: CASSLGEGLNTEAFF. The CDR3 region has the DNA TGCGCCAGCAGCTTGGGAGAGGGACTGAACACTGAAGCTTTCTTT.

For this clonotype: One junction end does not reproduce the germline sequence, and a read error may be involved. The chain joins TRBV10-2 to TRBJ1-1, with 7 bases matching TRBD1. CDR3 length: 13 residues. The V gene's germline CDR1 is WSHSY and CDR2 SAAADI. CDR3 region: CASSGTVNTGAFF. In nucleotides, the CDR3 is TGCGCCAGCAGCGGGACAGTGAACACTGGAGCTTTCTTT.

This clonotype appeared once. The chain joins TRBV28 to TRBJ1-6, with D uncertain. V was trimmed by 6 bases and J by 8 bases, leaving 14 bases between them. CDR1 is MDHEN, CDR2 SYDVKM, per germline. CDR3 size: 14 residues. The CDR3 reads CASSSTSGDSPLHF. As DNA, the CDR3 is TGTGCCAGCAGCTCAACTAGCGGGGATTCACCCCTCCACTTT.

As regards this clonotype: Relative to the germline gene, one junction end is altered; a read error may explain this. CDR3 nucleotide sequence: TGTACCAGCAGTTCCGTTAGACGGGACAATGAAAAACTGTTTTTT. It yields the protein CTSSSVRRDNEKLFF. The chain couples TRBV6-6 to TRBJ1-4, with a tentative D call TRBD1 (5 bases). The V gene's germline CDR1 is MNHNY and CDR2 SVGAGI (reference sequence). The CDR3 extends over 15 amino acids.

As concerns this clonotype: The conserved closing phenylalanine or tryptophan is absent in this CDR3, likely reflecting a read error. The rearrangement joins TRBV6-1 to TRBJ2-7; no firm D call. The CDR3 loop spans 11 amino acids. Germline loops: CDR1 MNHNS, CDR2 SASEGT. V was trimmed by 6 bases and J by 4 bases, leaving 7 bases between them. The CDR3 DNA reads TGTGCCAGCAGCCTCGGGTACGAGCAGTACTAC. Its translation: CASSLGYEQYY.

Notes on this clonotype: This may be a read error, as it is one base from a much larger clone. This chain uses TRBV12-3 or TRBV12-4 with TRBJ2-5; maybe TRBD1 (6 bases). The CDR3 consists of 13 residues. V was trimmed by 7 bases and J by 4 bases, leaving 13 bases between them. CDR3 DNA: TGTGCCAGCACCCTCCTAGGGGGAGAGACCCAGTACTTC. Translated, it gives CASTLLGGETQYF.

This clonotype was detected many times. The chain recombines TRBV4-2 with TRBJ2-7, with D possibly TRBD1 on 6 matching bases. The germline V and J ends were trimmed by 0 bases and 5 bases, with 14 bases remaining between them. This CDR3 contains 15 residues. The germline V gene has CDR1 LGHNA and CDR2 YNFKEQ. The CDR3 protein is CASSQDFTGFNEQYF. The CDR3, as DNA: TGTGCCAGCAGCCAAGATTTCACAGGGTTTAACGAGCAGTACTTC.

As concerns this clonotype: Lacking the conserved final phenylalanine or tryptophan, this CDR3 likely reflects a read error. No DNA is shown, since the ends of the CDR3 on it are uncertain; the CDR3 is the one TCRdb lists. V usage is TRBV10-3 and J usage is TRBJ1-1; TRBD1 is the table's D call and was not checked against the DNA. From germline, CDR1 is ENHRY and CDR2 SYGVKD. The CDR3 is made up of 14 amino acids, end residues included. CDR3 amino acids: CAISEPGLNTEASV.

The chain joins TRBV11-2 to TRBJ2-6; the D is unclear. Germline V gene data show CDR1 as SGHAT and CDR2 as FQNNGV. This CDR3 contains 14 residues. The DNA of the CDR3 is TGTGCTGGCAGCGCCCTATCCGGGGCCAACGTCCTGACTTTC. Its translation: CAGSALSGANVLTF.

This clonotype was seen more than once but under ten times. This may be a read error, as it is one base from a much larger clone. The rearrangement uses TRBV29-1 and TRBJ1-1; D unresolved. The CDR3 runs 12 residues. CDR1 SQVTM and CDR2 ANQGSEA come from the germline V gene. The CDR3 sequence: CSVVMSRTEPFF. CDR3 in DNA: TGCAGCGTTGTGATGTCGCGCACTGAACCTTTCTTT.

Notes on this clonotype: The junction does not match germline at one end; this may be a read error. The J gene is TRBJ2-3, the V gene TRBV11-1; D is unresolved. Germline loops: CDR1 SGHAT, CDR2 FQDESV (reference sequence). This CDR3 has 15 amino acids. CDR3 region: CASSLVSSNTDTQYF. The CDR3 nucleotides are TGTGCCAGCAGCTTAGTTTCGAGCAACACAGATACACAGTATTTT.

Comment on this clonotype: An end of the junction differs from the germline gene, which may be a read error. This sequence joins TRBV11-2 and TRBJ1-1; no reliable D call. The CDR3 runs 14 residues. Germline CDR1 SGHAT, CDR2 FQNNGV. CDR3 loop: CVSSSSRRNTEAFF. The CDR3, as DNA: TGTGTCAGCAGCTCTTCTCGTAGAAACACTGAAGCTTTCTTT.

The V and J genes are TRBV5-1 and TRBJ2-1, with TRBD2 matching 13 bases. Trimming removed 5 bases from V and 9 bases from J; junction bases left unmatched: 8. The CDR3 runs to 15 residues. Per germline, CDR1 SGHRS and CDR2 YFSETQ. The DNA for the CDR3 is TGCGCCAGCAGACCCGGGACTAGCGGGACTGGTGAGCAGTTCTTC. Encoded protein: CASRPGTSGTGEQFF.

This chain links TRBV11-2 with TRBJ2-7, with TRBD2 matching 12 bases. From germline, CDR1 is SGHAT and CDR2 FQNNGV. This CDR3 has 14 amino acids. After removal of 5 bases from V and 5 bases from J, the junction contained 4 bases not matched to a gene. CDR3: CASSQTSGRNEQYF. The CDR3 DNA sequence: TGTGCCAGCAGCCAGACTAGCGGGAGAAACGAGCAGTACTTC. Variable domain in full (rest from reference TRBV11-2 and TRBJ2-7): EAGVAQSPRYKIIEKRQSVAFWCNPISGHATLYWYQQILGQGPKLLIQFQNNGVVDDSQLPKDRFSAERLKGVDSTLKIQPAKLEDSAVYLCASSQTSGRNEQYFGPGTRLTVT.

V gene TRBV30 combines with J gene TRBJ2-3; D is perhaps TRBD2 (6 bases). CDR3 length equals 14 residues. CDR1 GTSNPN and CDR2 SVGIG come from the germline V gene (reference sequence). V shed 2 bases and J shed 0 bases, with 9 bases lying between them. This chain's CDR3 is CAWSIGTSTDTQYF. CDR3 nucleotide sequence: TGTGCCTGGAGTATCGGGACTAGCACAGATACGCAGTATTTT.

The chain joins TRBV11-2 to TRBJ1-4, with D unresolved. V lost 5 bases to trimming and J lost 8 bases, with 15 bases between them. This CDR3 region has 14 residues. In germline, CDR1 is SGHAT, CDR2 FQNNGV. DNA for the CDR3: TGTGCCAGCAGCACCGGGTTCCGACGGGAAAAACTGTTTTTT. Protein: CASSTGFRREKLFF.

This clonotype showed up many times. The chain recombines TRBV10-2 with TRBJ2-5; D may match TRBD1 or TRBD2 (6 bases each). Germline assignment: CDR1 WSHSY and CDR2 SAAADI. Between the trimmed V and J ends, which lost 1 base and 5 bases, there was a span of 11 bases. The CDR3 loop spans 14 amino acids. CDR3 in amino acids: CASSEWQGRETQYF. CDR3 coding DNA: TGCGCCAGCAGTGAGTGGCAGGGGAGGGAGACCCAGTACTTC.

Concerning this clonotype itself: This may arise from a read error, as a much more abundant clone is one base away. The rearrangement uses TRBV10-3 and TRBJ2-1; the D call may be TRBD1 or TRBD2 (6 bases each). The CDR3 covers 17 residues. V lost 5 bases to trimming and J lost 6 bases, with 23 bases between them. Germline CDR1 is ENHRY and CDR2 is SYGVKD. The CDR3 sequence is CAISLRDTLQGGNEQFF. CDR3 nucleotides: TGTGCCATCAGTCTCCGGGATACTTTACAGGGAGGCAATGAGCAGTTCTTC.

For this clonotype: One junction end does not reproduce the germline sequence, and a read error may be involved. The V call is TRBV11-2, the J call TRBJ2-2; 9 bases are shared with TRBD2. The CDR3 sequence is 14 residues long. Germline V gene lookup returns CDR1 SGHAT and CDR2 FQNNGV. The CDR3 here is CASSSSGNVGGLFF. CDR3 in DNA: TGTGCCAGCAGCTCTAGCGGGAACGTCGGGGGGCTGTTTTTC.

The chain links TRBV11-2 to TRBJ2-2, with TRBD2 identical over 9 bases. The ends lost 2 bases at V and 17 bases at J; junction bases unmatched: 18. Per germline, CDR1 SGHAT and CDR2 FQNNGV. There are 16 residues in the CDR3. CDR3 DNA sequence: TGTGCCAGCAGCTTACAGCCTAGCGGGATCACCGGGTGCTGTTTTTTT. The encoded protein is CASSLQPSGITGCCFF.

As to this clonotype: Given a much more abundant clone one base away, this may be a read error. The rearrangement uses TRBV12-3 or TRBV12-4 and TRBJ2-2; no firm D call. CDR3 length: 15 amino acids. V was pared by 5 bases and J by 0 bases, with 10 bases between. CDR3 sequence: CASSINTANTGELFF. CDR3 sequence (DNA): TGTGCCAGCAGTATAAACACCGCGAACACCGGGGAGCTGTTTTTT.

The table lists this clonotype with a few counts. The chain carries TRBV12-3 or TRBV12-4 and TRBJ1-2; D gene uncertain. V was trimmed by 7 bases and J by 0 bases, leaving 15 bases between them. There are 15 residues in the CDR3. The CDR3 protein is CASTPEGFTNYGYTF. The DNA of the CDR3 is TGTGCCAGCACCCCTGAAGGGTTCACTAACTATGGCTACACCTTC.

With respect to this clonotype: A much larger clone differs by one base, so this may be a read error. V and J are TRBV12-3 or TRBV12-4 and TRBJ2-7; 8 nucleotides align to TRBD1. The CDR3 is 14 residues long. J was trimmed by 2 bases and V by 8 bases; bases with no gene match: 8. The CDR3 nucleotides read TGTGCCAGCGGTCCGGGACAGGACCCCTACGAGCAGTACTTC. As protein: CASGPGQDPYEQYF.

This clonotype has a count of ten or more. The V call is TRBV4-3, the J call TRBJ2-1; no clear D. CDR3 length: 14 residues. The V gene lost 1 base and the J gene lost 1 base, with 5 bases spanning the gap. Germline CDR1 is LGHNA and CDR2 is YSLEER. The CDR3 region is CASSQVGSYNEQFF. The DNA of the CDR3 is TGCGCCAGCAGCCAAGTGGGGTCCTACAATGAGCAGTTCTTC.

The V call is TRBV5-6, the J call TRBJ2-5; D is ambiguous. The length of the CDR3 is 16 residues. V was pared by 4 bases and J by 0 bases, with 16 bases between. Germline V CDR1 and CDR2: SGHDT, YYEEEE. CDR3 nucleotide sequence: TGTGCCAGCAGCAGCCCGAGGTTGTGGTACCAAGAGACCCAGTACTTC. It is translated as CASSSPRLWYQETQYF.